Each of the 16 T cell receptor beta chains below was sequenced from the same sample in a study of cytomegalovirus exposure and HLA in healthy donors. Both 60 Vbeta primers and 13 Jbeta primers went into the PCR. Method: immunoSEQ multiplex PCR; TCRdb's copy keeps in-frame clones and lacks some. The table lists under 120,000 clones, roughly 70% of them singletons. Material: PBMCs. The receptors here all came from a man in his forties in good health and CMV-seropositive.

The rearrangement joins TRBV5-1 to TRBJ1-1; tentatively, D is TRBD1 (5 bases). The germline CDR1 and CDR2 sequences are SGHRS and YFSETQ. This CDR3 region has 16 residues. The ends were cut back, 0 bases at V and 5 bases at J, with 17 bases in the middle. In DNA form, the CDR3 reads TGCGCCAGCAGCTTGGGTGGTGGGGCGCCGCGAACTGAAGCTTTCTTT. It yields the protein CASSLGGGAPRTEAFF.

The V and J genes are TRBV30 and TRBJ2-1; TRBD1 agrees at 8 bases. This CDR3 spans 15 amino acids. Germline V CDR1 and CDR2: GTSNPN, SVGIG (reference sequence). V lost 1 base and J lost 3; bases outside the gene matches: 5. CDR3 in DNA: TGTGCCTGGAGTGGCCTGGGACAGGACTACAATGAGCAGTTCTTC. Its translation: CAWSGLGQDYNEQFF.

The chain links TRBV7-6 to TRBJ1-2; tentatively, D is TRBD1 (6 bases). Between the trimmed V and J ends, which lost 4 bases and 3 bases, there was a span of 15 bases. CDR3 length equals 15 residues. Per germline, CDR1 SGHVS and CDR2 FNYEAQ. In DNA, the CDR3 is TGTGCCAGCAGCTCACTACAGGGTGCCGACTATGGCTACACCTTC. The encoded protein is CASSSLQGADYGYTF.

This clone has a single count. The V and J genes are TRBV5-6 and TRBJ2-1; weak D call: TRBD2 (6 bases). This CDR3 comprises 14 residues. Germline V gives CDR1 SGHDT, CDR2 YYEEEE. The germline V and J ends were trimmed by 0 bases and 8 bases, with 12 bases remaining between them. This CDR3 is CASSLGLGDDEQFF. The CDR3 coding sequence is TGTGCCAGCAGCTTGGGACTAGGGGACGATGAGCAGTTCTTC.

The rearrangement links TRBV27 to TRBJ2-7; 9 bases fit TRBD2. Germline lookup yields CDR1 MNHEY and CDR2 SMNVEV (reference sequence). V shed 5 bases, J shed 2 bases, and the junction held 13 bases outside the gene matches. The CDR3 totals 17 residues. CDR3 nucleotide sequence: TGTGCCAGCAGTCATAACAGCTTAGCGGGGGCCGCCTACGAGCAGTACTTC. Translated, it gives CASSHNSLAGAAYEQYF.

This chain joins TRBV7-9 and TRBJ1-5, with D hard to call. The CDR3 runs to 13 residues. V was pared by 1 base and J by 10 bases, with 11 bases between. Germline assignment: CDR1 SEHNR and CDR2 FQNEAQ (reference sequence). CDR3 protein: CASSLGRVGPQHF. In nucleotides, the CDR3 is TGTGCCAGCAGCTTAGGGCGAGTGGGCCCCCAGCATTTT.

This chain connects TRBV7-9 to TRBJ2-5, with no clear D. The V end lost 4 bases, the J end lost 2 bases, and 8 bases lay between the germline ends. Looked up from germline, CDR1 is SEHNR and CDR2 is FQNEAQ (reference sequence). This CDR3 region has 13 residues. CDR3: CASSSPLQETQYF. The DNA of the CDR3 is TGTGCCAGCAGCTCCCCTCTTCAAGAGACCCAGTACTTC.

This clone was observed once. The J gene is TRBJ2-1, the V gene TRBV4-3; the D gene is possibly TRBD2 (5 bases). There are 12 residues in the CDR3. Trimming pared 1 base from V and 10 bases from J, leaving 8 bases between. Germline V gives CDR1 LGHNA, CDR2 YSLEER. The CDR3 DNA reads TGCGCCAGCAGCCAAGGATCGGGGGAGCAGTTCTTC. The encoded protein is CASSQGSGEQFF.

About this clone itself: A junction end diverges from the germline sequence, so it may reflect a read error. This chain uses TRBV7-7 with TRBJ2-5, with D perhaps matching TRBD2 (5 bases). The germline V gene has CDR1 SSHAT and CDR2 FNYEAQ (reference sequence). The CDR3 has 14 amino acids. The CDR3 DNA follows: TGTGCTAGCAGCTTAGTCGGGATTGGAGAGACCCAGTACTTC. Its protein is CASSLVGIGETQYF.

The chain joins TRBV30 to TRBJ2-2; no clear D gene. Trimming removed 3 bases at V and 1 base at J, with 6 bases between. The CDR3 totals 13 residues. Germline loops: CDR1 GTSNPN, CDR2 SVGIG (reference sequence). CDR3 in amino acids: CAWRTLNTGELFF. Written as DNA, the CDR3 is TGTGCCTGGAGAACTCTGAACACCGGGGAGCTGTTTTTT. The whole variable domain, remainder taken from reference TRBV30 and TRBJ2-2, is SQTIHQWPATLVQPVGSPLSLECTVEGTSNPNLYWYRQAAGRGLQLLFYSVGIGQISSEVPQNLSASRPQDRQFILSSKKLLLSDSGFYLCAWRTLNTGELFFGEGSRLTVL.

V is TRBV7-3 and J is TRBJ1-2, with TRBD1 as a possible D gene (6 bases). Trimming took off 5 bases at V and 2 bases at J, with 9 bases between the two ends. The CDR3 length is 13 residues. The germline V gene encodes CDR1 SGHTA and CDR2 FQGTGA. The CDR3 is CASSPDRNYGYTF. Here the CDR3 DNA reads TGTGCCAGCAGCCCCGACAGGAACTATGGCTACACCTTC.

CDR3 coding DNA: TGTGCCAGCAGCGCGACCGATTGGCGGTACAATGAGCAGTTCTTC. It translates to CASSATDWRYNEQFF. The genes are TRBV11-2 and TRBJ2-1; D is unresolved. Trimming removed 5 bases from V and 4 bases from J, with 15 bases in between. Germline V gives CDR1 SGHAT, CDR2 FQNNGV. The CDR3 is 15 residues long.

In its sample, this clone was seen a few times. The chain employs TRBV5-1 and TRBJ1-2, with TRBD1 as a possible D gene (5 bases). V gave up 4 bases and J gave up 2 bases, with 15 bases separating them. The germline V gene has CDR1 SGHRS and CDR2 YFSETQ. The CDR3 totals 15 residues. This chain's CDR3 is CASSPGGENNYGYTF. CDR3 DNA: TGCGCCAGCAGCCCGGGAGGGGAAAACAACTATGGCTACACCTTC.

The rearrangement uses TRBV4-3 and TRBJ2-5; D is possibly TRBD2 (6 bases). The J call is in doubt because the DNA end fits TRBJ2-7 better. The CDR3 length is 16 residues. CDR1 LGHNA and CDR2 YSLEER come from the germline V gene. As DNA, the CDR3 is TGCGCCAGCAGCCAAGAACCGGGGACTCCATCCTACGAGCAGTACTTC. Its translation is CASSQEPGTPSYEQYF.

This chain joins TRBV7-9 and TRBJ1-2; weak D call: TRBD1 (5 bases). Trimming removed 2 bases at V and 1 base at J, with 11 bases between. Germline loops: CDR1 SEHNR, CDR2 FQNEAQ (reference sequence). The CDR3 is made up of 15 amino acids. The CDR3 is CASSLTTEFNYGYTF. The CDR3 coding sequence is TGTGCCAGCAGCTTAACGACAGAATTTAACTATGGCTACACCTTC. Looking up the rest from reference TRBV7-9 and TRBJ1-2 gives the full variable domain: DTGVSQNPRHKITKRGQNVTFRCDPISEHNRLYWYRQTLGQGPEFLTYFQNEAQLEKSRLLSDRFSAERPKGSFSTLEIQRTEQGDSAMYLCASSLTTEFNYGYTFGSGTRLTVV.

In DNA form, the CDR3 reads TGTGCCTGGAGGGACAACGGCTATGGCTACACCTTC. Its translation is CAWRDNGYGYTF. This chain connects TRBV30 to TRBJ1-2; D may be TRBD1 (5 bases). This CDR3 region has 12 residues. The germline V and J ends were trimmed by 3 bases and 4 bases, with 9 bases remaining between them. Germline CDR1 reads GTSNPN; CDR2 reads SVGIG (reference sequence). Variable domain in full (rest from reference TRBV30 and TRBJ1-2): SQTIHQWPATLVQPVGSPLSLECTVEGTSNPNLYWYRQAAGRGLQLLFYSVGIGQISSEVPQNLSASRPQDRQFILSSKKLLLSDSGFYLCAWRDNGYGYTFGSGTRLTVV.